One sample yielded the 16 T cell receptor beta chains listed below, sequenced in a study of blood T cells in healthy people across ages. Next came a second PCR, run for about 7 to 12 cycles, which used a sample-barcoded 5' primer along with a J-beta primer mix. TCRdb redid the calling of the 5' RACE reads with MiXCR, one entry per CDR3 protein. The repertoire consists of 910,000 or so distinct CDR3 sequences, with roughly 51% occurring once and the leading ten covering about 22%. Sequencing was carried out using blood. The receptors derive from a woman aged 60-75 years in good health.

This chain connects TRBV7-9 to TRBJ2-5; D may be TRBD1 (6 bases). V lost 8 bases to trimming and J lost 2 bases, with 21 bases between them. Looked up from germline, CDR1 is SEHNR and CDR2 is FQNEAQ (reference sequence). This CDR3 has 16 residues. For the CDR3, the DNA is TGTGCCAGCCGGAAAGGGGGTGTGACACGACAAGAGACCCAGTACTTC. Protein sequence: CASRKGGVTRQETQYF.

J is TRBJ1-2 and V is TRBV9, with D unresolved. V lost 0 bases and J 4 bases, leaving 7 bases between the germline ends. The germline CDR1 and CDR2 sequences are SGDLS and YYNGEE. The CDR3 has 13 amino acids. CDR3 loop: CASSVDGIYGYTF. For the CDR3, the DNA is TGTGCCAGCAGCGTAGATGGAATCTATGGCTACACCTTC.

The chain links TRBV4-1 to TRBJ2-6, with TRBD1 matching over 10 bases. Per the germline V gene, CDR1 is MGHRA and CDR2 is YSYEKL. The CDR3 consists of 20 residues. J was trimmed by 3 bases and V by 2 bases; bases with no gene match: 13. The DNA for the CDR3 is TGCGCCAGCAGCCAACCGTCCGGGGACAGGGGACGTAGTGGGGCCAACGTCCTGACTTTC. Translated: CASSQPSGDRGRSGANVLTF.

On this clonotype: A much larger clone lies one base from this, so it may be a read error. The genes are TRBV29-1 and TRBJ2-3; weak D call: TRBD1 (6 bases). This CDR3 spans 12 amino acids. V lost 7 bases and J lost 5, with 13 bases in between. Germline lookup yields CDR1 SQVTM and CDR2 ANQGSEA. Here the CDR3 reads CSDRQGLDTQYF. CDR3 nucleotide sequence: TGCAGCGACCGGCAGGGGTTAGATACGCAGTATTTT.

The chain recombines TRBV28 with TRBJ1-2, with 7 bases aligning to TRBD1. V lost 4 bases to trimming and J lost 1 base; unmatched junction nucleotides: 9. The V gene's germline CDR1 is MDHEN and CDR2 SYDVKM. The CDR3 contains 16 residues. The CDR3 loop is CASSSLGGAHNYGYTF. CDR3 coding DNA: TGTGCCAGCAGTTCCCTAGGGGGCGCGCATAACTATGGCTACACCTTC.

This clonotype has more than one count but fewer than ten. This chain links TRBV29-1 with TRBJ2-5, with D perhaps matching TRBD1 (7 bases). V shed 2 bases and J shed 2 bases, with 9 bases lying between them. This CDR3 comprises 13 residues. Germline assignment: CDR1 SQVTM and CDR2 ANQGSEA. The CDR3 DNA reads as TGCAGCGTTGAACCAGGGGGGCAAGAGACCCAGTACTTC. This codes for CSVEPGGQETQYF.

The CDR3 DNA reads as TGTGCCAGCAGTCCTCAGCCGGGGGGGAGAGGGACAGATACGCAGTATTTT. It encodes CASSPQPGGRGTDTQYF. This chain uses TRBV12-3 or TRBV12-4 with TRBJ2-3; 8 bases map to TRBD2. J lost 3 bases, V lost 5 bases, and 13 bases had no gene match. This CDR3 contains 17 residues.

This clonotype was recorded a few times. The chain links TRBV4-1 to TRBJ2-7; 7 nucleotides line up with TRBD2. The CDR3 has 15 amino acids. V lost 1 base to trimming and J lost 4 bases; unmatched junction nucleotides: 7. Germline V gives CDR1 MGHRA, CDR2 YSYEKL. This CDR3 is CASSQVPGRWYEQYF. As DNA, the CDR3 is TGCGCCAGCAGCCAAGTCCCCGGGAGGTGGTACGAGCAGTACTTC.

The chain recombines TRBV29-1 with TRBJ2-7, with a weak D call TRBD1 (6 bases). The V gene's germline CDR1 is SQVTM and CDR2 ANQGSEA. The CDR3 spans 12 residues. The V end was cut by 4 bases, the J end by 6 bases, with 13 bases between. The CDR3 region is CSVAGGGIEQYF. In DNA form, the CDR3 reads TGCAGCGTTGCCGGTGGGGGCATCGAGCAGTACTTC.

This clonotype was counted a few times. The J gene is TRBJ2-5, the V gene TRBV7-8; D gene ambiguous. This CDR3 contains 11 residues. Germline V gives CDR1 SGHVS, CDR2 FQNEAQ. The ends were cut back, 4 bases at V and 13 bases at J, with 13 bases in the middle. In DNA, the CDR3 is TGTGCCAGCAGCTACCTGGGGTCCCCGTACTTC. This codes for CASSYLGSPYF.

This chain uses TRBV11-2 with TRBJ2-5, with TRBD2 as a possible D gene (5 bases). The J call may be faulty, since TRBJ2-7 better matches the DNA end. Germline CDR1 reads SGHAT; CDR2 reads FQNNGV. CDR3 length: 16 residues. CDR3: CASSLDSGSSQYEQYF. In DNA, the CDR3 is TGTGCCAGCAGCTTAGATTCGGGAAGCAGCCAGTACGAGCAGTACTTC.

The table lists this clonotype with a few counts. V gene TRBV28 combines with J gene TRBJ2-4; the D gene could be TRBD1 or TRBD2 (5 bases each). V was clipped by 3 bases and J by 9 bases, with 18 bases between them. Germline V gene lookup returns CDR1 MDHEN and CDR2 SYDVKM. CDR3 length: 15 amino acids. CDR3 in DNA: TGTGCCAGCAGTTTTCACCCTGGGTCTGGGGGCATTCAGTACTTC. This encodes CASSFHPGSGGIQYF.

This chain connects TRBV5-1 to TRBJ2-5; no firm D call. From germline, CDR1 is SGHRS and CDR2 YFSETQ. V lost 4 bases and J lost 2, with 12 bases in between. CDR3 length equals 14 residues. The CDR3 sequence: CASSPMPGQETQYF. The DNA for the CDR3 is TGCGCCAGCAGCCCCATGCCCGGTCAAGAGACCCAGTACTTC.

The chain uses TRBV7-2 and TRBJ2-5, with D possibly matching TRBD2 (5 bases). V was clipped by 1 base and J by 12 bases, with 15 bases between them. The CDR3 is 13 residues long. From germline, CDR1 is SGHTA and CDR2 FQGNSA. The CDR3 is CASSLVPAPEEYF. CDR3 DNA: TGTGCCAGCAGCTTAGTGCCAGCCCCGGAGGAGTACTTC.

The rearrangement links TRBV6-2 or TRBV6-3 to TRBJ2-7; TRBD2 matches at 9 bases. The CDR3 covers 16 residues. Germline V gene data show CDR1 as MNHEY and CDR2 as SVGEGT. V was pared by 6 bases and J by 3 bases, with 12 bases of the junction left unmatched. CDR3 region: CASSSPRREGIYEQYF. CDR3 nucleotide sequence: TGTGCCAGCAGCTCCCCTCGGCGGGAGGGGATCTACGAGCAGTACTTC.

The chain couples TRBV7-9 to TRBJ2-3; D is possibly TRBD2 (5 bases). This CDR3 region has 13 residues. V lost 3 bases and J lost 6, with 10 bases in between. CDR1 is SEHNR, CDR2 FQNEAQ, per germline (reference sequence). The CDR3: CASSFPREDTQYF. CDR3 nucleotide sequence: TGTGCCAGCAGCTTCCCTAGGGAGGATACGCAGTATTTT.